This passage covers 23 T cell receptor beta chains from one sample sequenced in a study of T cells after yellow fever vaccination. From the 5' RACE reads, TCRdb called clonotypes with MiXCR, one entry per CDR3 protein. The sample records about 500,000 distinct CDR3 sequences, roughly a sixth being singletons. Sample: PBMCs, taken more than 4 days after the first yellow fever vaccination. These receptors came from a man aged 18 to 29 who received the YFV17D yellow fever vaccine.

This rearrangement joins TRBV29-1 to TRBJ1-2; no reliable D call. The CDR3 runs 15 residues. Germline V CDR1 and CDR2: SQVTM, ANQGSEA. The V end lost 4 bases, the J end lost 3 bases, and 18 bases lay between the germline ends. The CDR3 here is CSVVSGNFWDYGYTF. DNA of the CDR3: TGCAGCGTTGTCAGCGGAAATTTTTGGGACTATGGCTACACCTTC.

J is TRBJ2-5 and V is TRBV18; the D gene is possibly TRBD2 (6 bases). Germline V gene lookup returns CDR1 KGHSH and CDR2 LQKENI. Trimming shortened V by 3 bases and J by 4 bases, and 15 bases separated the two germline ends. The CDR3 covers 15 residues. The CDR3, as DNA: TGTGCCAGCTCACCCCTGGCGGGGCCGGTAGAGACCCAGTACTTC. Translation: CASSPLAGPVETQYF.

CDR3 loop: CASSPFTSGGAGDTGELFF. DNA of the CDR3: TGTGCCAGCAGCCCCTTCACTAGCGGGGGGGCGGGGGACACCGGGGAGCTGTTTTTT. This chain links TRBV11-2 with TRBJ2-2, with 13 bases fitting TRBD2. The CDR3 covers 19 residues. J was trimmed by 3 bases and V by 5 bases; bases with no gene match: 12. Per the germline V gene, CDR1 is SGHAT and CDR2 is FQNNGV.

This clonotype was counted between two and nine times. The rearrangement uses TRBV6-1 and TRBJ1-5; tentatively, D is TRBD1 (6 bases). Germline V gives CDR1 MNHNS, CDR2 SASEGT. The CDR3 runs to 12 residues. Trimming pared 10 bases from V and 4 bases from J, leaving 11 bases between. CDR3 bases: TGTGCCACAAGGGGGGTAAATCAGCCCCAGCATTTT. Protein sequence: CATRGVNQPQHF.

The chain combines TRBV7-6 with TRBJ1-5, with a tentative D call TRBD1 (5 bases). This CDR3 is 14 amino acids long. Germline V gives CDR1 SGHVS, CDR2 FNYEAQ. The V and J ends lost 5 bases and 6 bases respectively, with 14 bases between them. Written as DNA, the CDR3 is TGTGCCAGCAGCCGACAGTCCCTCGGTCAGCCCCAGCATTTT. This sequence encodes CASSRQSLGQPQHF.

With respect to this clonotype: Germline is not matched at one junction end, which may reflect a read error. The chain recombines TRBV24-1 with TRBJ1-5; D perhaps matches TRBD1 (6 bases). CDR3 size: 14 residues. CDR1 and CDR2 (germline): KGHDR, SFDVKD. As DNA, the CDR3 is TGTGCCACCAGTGATTCGGACAGCAGTCAGCCCCAGCATTTT. The encoded protein is CATSDSDSSQPQHF.

The genes are TRBV7-3 and TRBJ2-3; 7 nucleotides align to TRBD1. The CDR3 covers 14 residues. Germline V gene data show CDR1 as SGHTA and CDR2 as FQGTGA. The V gene end was trimmed by 5 bases and the J gene end by 4 bases; junction bases not matched to a gene: 6. CDR3 nucleotide sequence: TGTGCCAGCAGCCGGGACAGTCGGGCAGATACGCAGTATTTT. Translation: CASSRDSRADTQYF. The variable domain in full, with the rest retrieved from reference TRBV7-3 and TRBJ2-3, is GAGVSQTPSNKVTEKGKYVELRCDPISGHTALYWYRQSLGQGPEFLIYFQGTGAADDSGLPNDRFFAVRPEGSVSTLKIQRTERGDSAVYLCASSRDSRADTQYFGPGTRLTVL.

This clonotype was detected a few times. This rearrangement joins TRBV5-1 to TRBJ1-6; 9 bases line up with TRBD1. The CDR3 length is 15 residues. The trim removed 4 bases at V and 5 bases at J, leaving 4 bases unmatched. The germline V gene encodes CDR1 SGHRS and CDR2 YFSETQ. The CDR3 spells CASSERQGDNSPLHF. The CDR3 DNA sequence: TGCGCCAGCAGCGAAAGACAGGGGGATAATTCACCCCTCCACTTT.

This clonotype was seen a few times. This chain uses TRBV6-5 with TRBJ1-1; no clear D gene. Trimming shortened V by 6 bases and J by 4 bases, and 6 bases separated the two germline ends. CDR1 and CDR2 (germline): MNHEY, SVGAGI. This CDR3 spans 11 amino acids. CDR3 in DNA: TGTGCCAGCAGGTTGAGCACTGAAGCTTTCTTT. Protein: CASRLSTEAFF.

This rearrangement joins TRBV18 to TRBJ2-7; TRBD1 might be the D (5 bases). Trimming took off 2 bases at V and 3 bases at J, with 8 bases between the two ends. The CDR3 is 13 residues long. Germline assignment: CDR1 KGHSH and CDR2 LQKENI. CDR3 bases: TGTGCCAGCTCACCAGAAGACAGCTACGAGCAGTACTTC. It yields the protein CASSPEDSYEQYF. The variable domain in full, completed from reference TRBV18 and TRBJ2-7, reads NAGVMQNPRHLVRRRGQEARLRCSPMKGHSHVYWYRQLPEEGLKFMVYLQKENIIDESGMPKERFSAEFPKEGPSILRIQQVVRGDSAAYFCASSPEDSYEQYFGPGTRLTVT.

This clonotype was detected only a few times. The CDR3 DNA sequence: TGTGCCAGTAGTACCACGCGGTTCCAAGAGACCCAGTACTTC. Encoded protein: CASSTTRFQETQYF. The gene calls are TRBV19 and TRBJ2-5, with no clear D. V lost 4 bases and J lost 1, with 10 bases in between. Per germline, CDR1 LNHDA and CDR2 SQIVND (reference sequence). This CDR3 is 14 amino acids long.

This clonotype has a handful of counts. The rearrangement uses TRBV7-9 and TRBJ2-5, with D perhaps matching TRBD2 (6 bases). The CDR3 consists of 14 residues. Germline V gene data show CDR1 as SEHNR and CDR2 as FQNEAQ (reference sequence). Trimming stripped 0 bases from V and 5 bases from J, with 10 bases between. CDR3 sequence (DNA): TGTGCCAGCAGCTTAGCGCTCCGGGAGGAGACCCAGTACTTC. Its translation is CASSLALREETQYF.

The rearrangement links TRBV15 to TRBJ1-1, with D perhaps matching TRBD1 (6 bases). Germline CDR1 and CDR2: LNHNV and YYDKDF (reference sequence). This CDR3 spans 14 amino acids. Trimming took 1 base from V and 4 from J, leaving 10 bases between them. The CDR3 nucleotides read TGTGCCACCAGCAGAGGTACAGGGACCACTGAAGCTTTCTTT. The encoded protein is CATSRGTGTTEAFF. The full variable domain, its missing parts supplied by reference TRBV15 and TRBJ1-1, is DAMVIQNPRYQVTQFGKPVTLSCSQTLNHNVMYWYQQKSSQAPKLLFHYYDKDFNNEADTPDNFQSRRPNTSFCFLDIRSPGLGDTAMYLCATSRGTGTTEAFFGQGTRLTVV.

The chain joins TRBV5-1 to TRBJ2-5; D gene unclear. CDR1 and CDR2 (germline): SGHRS, YFSETQ. V lost 3 bases to trimming and J lost 5 bases, with 8 bases between them. The CDR3 has 12 amino acids. The CDR3 sequence is CASSSTWETQYF. The CDR3 nucleotides are TGCGCCAGCAGCTCGACCTGGGAGACCCAGTACTTC.

This clonotype occurred once. The chain has TRBV18 and TRBJ1-1; 9 bases agree with TRBD1. V trimming: 6 bases; J trimming: 6 bases; junction bases outside the gene matches: 11. CDR1 KGHSH and CDR2 LQKENI come from the germline V gene. The CDR3 sequence is 15 residues long. The chain's CDR3 is CASSPRTGDIAEAFF. The CDR3 nucleotides read TGTGCCAGCTCCCCTAGGACAGGGGATATCGCTGAAGCTTTCTTT.

The chain combines TRBV6-2 or TRBV6-3 with TRBJ2-3; D tentatively reads TRBD1 or TRBD2 (5 bases each). Trimming stripped 4 bases from V and 9 bases from J, with 17 bases between. This CDR3 is 14 amino acids long. Germline CDR1 is MNHEY and CDR2 is SVGEGT. CDR3 in amino acids: CASSSYEGLVTQYF. Here the CDR3 DNA reads TGTGCCAGCAGTTCCTACGAGGGGTTGGTAACGCAGTATTTT.

The chain employs TRBV2 and TRBJ1-4; D call uncertain. V was trimmed by 3 bases and J by 7 bases, leaving 9 bases between them. CDR3 length equals 13 residues. The germline V gene encodes CDR1 SNHLY and CDR2 FYNNEI. The CDR3, as DNA: TGTGCCAGCAGTGACAGGCGGGTTGAAAAACTGTTTTTT. Residues: CASSDRRVEKLFF.

The chain couples TRBV7-6 to TRBJ2-7; D remains ambiguous. The V and J ends lost 5 bases and 2 bases respectively, with 10 bases between them. The CDR3 is 13 amino acids. The V gene's germline CDR1 is SGHVS and CDR2 FNYEAQ. The CDR3 DNA reads as TGTGCCAGCAGCCAGCAGGAAACCTACGAGCAGTACTTC. Encoded protein: CASSQQETYEQYF.

This clonotype was detected a few times. The chain's CDR3 is CASSRGTGVVFTGELFF. DNA for the CDR3: TGTGCCAGCAGTCGAGGGACAGGGGTAGTATTCACCGGGGAGCTGTTTTTT. The chain employs TRBV12-3 or TRBV12-4 and TRBJ2-2, with 10 bases aligning to TRBD1. This CDR3 is 17 amino acids long. Losses at the gene ends were 5 bases for V and 4 bases for J; bases not matched to a gene: 10.

In this sample, this clonotype turned up many times. The rearrangement links TRBV4-3 to TRBJ1-6; the D is unclear. The CDR3 runs to 16 residues. Germline assignment: CDR1 LGHNA and CDR2 YSLEER. V was cut by 1 base and J by 6 bases, with 13 bases left in between. The CDR3 loop is CASSQGNGAINSPLHF. CDR3 sequence (DNA): TGCGCCAGCAGCCAAGGAAACGGCGCGATTAATTCACCCCTCCACTTT.

The chain has TRBV11-2 and TRBJ2-3; 11 bases fit TRBD2. CDR3 length: 18 amino acids. Germline CDR1 reads SGHAT; CDR2 reads FQNNGV. V dropped 4 bases and J dropped 5; count of bases not matched to a gene: 14. The CDR3 DNA follows: TGTGCCAGCAGCTCATTGAGGTCGACTAGCGGGGTTAGAGATACGCAGTATTTT. It specifies CASSSLRSTSGVRDTQYF.

The chain employs TRBV6-1 and TRBJ1-2; D not certain. The CDR3 has 15 residues. V was shortened by 1 base and J by 5 bases, with 14 bases between the two germline ends. CDR1 and CDR2 from the germline V gene are MNHNS and SASEGT. CDR3 nucleotide sequence: TGTGCCAGCAGTGAAGGGGCAGCCAACGAATATGGCTACACCTTC. It specifies CASSEGAANEYGYTF.

This chain connects TRBV20-1 to TRBJ2-7; D not certain. CDR1 is DFQATT and CDR2 is SNEGSKA in the germline V gene (reference sequence). The CDR3 contains 13 residues. V lost 4 bases to trimming and J lost 3 bases, with 13 bases between them. CDR3 DNA sequence: TGCAGTGCTAAAAGAGAAACCTTCTACGAGCAGTACGTC. It yields the protein CSAKRETFYEQYV.